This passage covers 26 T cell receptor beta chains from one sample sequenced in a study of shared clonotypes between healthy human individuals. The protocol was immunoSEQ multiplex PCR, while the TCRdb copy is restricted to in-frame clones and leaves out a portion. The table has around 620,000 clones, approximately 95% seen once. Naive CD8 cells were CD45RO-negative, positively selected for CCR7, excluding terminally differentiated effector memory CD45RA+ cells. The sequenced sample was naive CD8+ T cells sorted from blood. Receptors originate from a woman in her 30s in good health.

CDR3 loop: CASSHITGGSGYTF. CDR3 DNA: TGCGCCAGCAGCCATATTACAGGGGGAAGTGGCTACACCTTC. The V call is TRBV4-1, the J call TRBJ1-2; 8 positions agree with TRBD1. This CDR3 has 14 amino acids. Looked up from germline, CDR1 is MGHRA and CDR2 is YSYEKL. J gave up 7 bases and V 3 bases, and 7 bases lay outside the gene matches.

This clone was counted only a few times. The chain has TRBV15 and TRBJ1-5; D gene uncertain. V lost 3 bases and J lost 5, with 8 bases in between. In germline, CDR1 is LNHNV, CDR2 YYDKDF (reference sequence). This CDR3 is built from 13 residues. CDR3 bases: TGTGCCACCAGCAGTGAAAGGGATCAGCCCCAGCATTTT. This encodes CATSSERDQPQHF. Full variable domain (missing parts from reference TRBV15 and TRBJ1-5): DAMVIQNPRYQVTQFGKPVTLSCSQTLNHNVMYWYQQKSSQAPKLLFHYYDKDFNNEADTPDNFQSRRPNTSFCFLDIRSPGLGDTAMYLCATSSERDQPQHFGDGTRLSIL.

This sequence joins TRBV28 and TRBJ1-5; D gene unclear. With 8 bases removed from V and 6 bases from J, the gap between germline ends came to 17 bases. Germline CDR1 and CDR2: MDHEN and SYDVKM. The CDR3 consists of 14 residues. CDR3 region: CASFHEGLGQPQHF. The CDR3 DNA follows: TGTGCCAGCTTTCATGAGGGCCTCGGTCAGCCCCAGCATTTT.

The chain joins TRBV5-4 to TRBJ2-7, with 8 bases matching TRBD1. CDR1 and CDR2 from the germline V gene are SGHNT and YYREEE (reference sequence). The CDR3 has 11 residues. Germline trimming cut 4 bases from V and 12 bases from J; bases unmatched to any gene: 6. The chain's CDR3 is CASSDRGGLYF. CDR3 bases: TGTGCCAGCAGCGACAGGGGTGGTCTGTACTTC.

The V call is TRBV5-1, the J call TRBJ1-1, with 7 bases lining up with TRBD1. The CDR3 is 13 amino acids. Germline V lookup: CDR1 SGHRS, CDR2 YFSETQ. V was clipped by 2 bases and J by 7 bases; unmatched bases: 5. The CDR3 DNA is TGCGCCAGCAGCTTAACAGGGGCCAATGAAGCTTTCTTT. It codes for CASSLTGANEAFF. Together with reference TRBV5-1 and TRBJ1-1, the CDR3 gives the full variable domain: KAGVTQTPRYLIKTRGQQVTLSCSPISGHRSVSWYQQTPGQGLQFLFEYFSETQRNKGNFPGRFSGRQFSNSRSEMNVSTLELGDSALYLCASSLTGANEAFFGQGTRLTVV.

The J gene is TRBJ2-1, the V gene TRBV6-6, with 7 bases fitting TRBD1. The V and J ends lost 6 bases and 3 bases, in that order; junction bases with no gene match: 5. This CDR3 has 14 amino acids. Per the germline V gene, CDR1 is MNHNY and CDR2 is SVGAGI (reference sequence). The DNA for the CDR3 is TGTGCCAGCAGCCGAACAGGGGACTACAATGAGCAGTTCTTC. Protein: CASSRTGDYNEQFF.

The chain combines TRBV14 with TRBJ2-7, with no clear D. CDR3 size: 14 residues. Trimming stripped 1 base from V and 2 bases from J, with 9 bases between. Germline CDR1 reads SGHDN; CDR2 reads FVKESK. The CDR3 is CASSQVGPAYEQYF. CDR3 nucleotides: TGTGCCAGCAGCCAAGTTGGCCCTGCCTACGAGCAGTACTTC. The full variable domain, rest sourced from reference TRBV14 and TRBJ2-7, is EAGVTQFPSHSVIEKGQTVTLRCDPISGHDNLYWYRRVMGKEIKFLLHFVKESKQDESGMPNNRFLAERTGGTYSTLKVQPAELEDSGVYFCASSQVGPAYEQYFGPGTRLTVT.

CDR3 sequence: CASSSDRGSYEQYF. The CDR3 region has the DNA TGTGCCAGCAGCTCGGACAGGGGCTCCTACGAGCAGTACTTC. The J gene is TRBJ2-7, the V gene TRBV7-6; 9 nucleotides match TRBD1. V shed 4 bases and J 0 bases; nucleotides not matched to a gene: 1. Germline V gene data show CDR1 as SGHVS and CDR2 as FNYEAQ. The CDR3 spans 14 residues.

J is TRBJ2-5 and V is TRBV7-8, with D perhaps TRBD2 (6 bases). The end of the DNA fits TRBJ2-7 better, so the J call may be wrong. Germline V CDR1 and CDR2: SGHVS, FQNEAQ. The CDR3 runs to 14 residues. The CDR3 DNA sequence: TGTGCCAGCAGCTCCGGGGGAACGACCTACGAGCAGTACTTC. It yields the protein CASSSGGTTYEQYF.

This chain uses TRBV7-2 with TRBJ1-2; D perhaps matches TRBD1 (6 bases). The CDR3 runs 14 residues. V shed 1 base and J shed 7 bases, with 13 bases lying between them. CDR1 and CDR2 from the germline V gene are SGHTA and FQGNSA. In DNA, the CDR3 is TGTGCCAGCAGCTTAGAGCCAGGGGTTGGTGGCTACACCTTC. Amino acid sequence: CASSLEPGVGGYTF.

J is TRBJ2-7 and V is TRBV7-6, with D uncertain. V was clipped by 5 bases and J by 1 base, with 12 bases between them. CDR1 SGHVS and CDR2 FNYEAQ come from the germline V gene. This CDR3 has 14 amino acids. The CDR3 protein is CASSAPDRSYEQYF. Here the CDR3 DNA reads TGTGCCAGCAGCGCGCCGGACCGATCCTACGAGCAGTACTTC. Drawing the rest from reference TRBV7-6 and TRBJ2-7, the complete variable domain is GAGVSQSPRYKVTKRGQDVALRCDPISGHVSLYWYRQALGQGPEFLTYFNYEAQQDKSGLPNDRFSAERPEGSISTLTIQRTEQRDSAMYRCASSAPDRSYEQYFGPGTRLTVT.

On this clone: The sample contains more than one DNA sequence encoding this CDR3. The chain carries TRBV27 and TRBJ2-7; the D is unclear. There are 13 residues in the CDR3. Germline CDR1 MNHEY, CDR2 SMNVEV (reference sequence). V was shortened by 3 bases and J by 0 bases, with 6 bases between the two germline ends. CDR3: CASSFSSSYEQYF. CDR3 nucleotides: TGTGCCAGCAGTTTTTCGAGCTCCTACGAGCAGTACTTC.

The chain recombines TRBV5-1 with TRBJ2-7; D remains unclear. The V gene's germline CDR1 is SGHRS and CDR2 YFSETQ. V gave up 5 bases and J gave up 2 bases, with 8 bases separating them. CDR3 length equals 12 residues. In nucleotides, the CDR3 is TGCGCCAGCAGTCGCGCCCCCTACGAGCAGTACTTC. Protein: CASSRAPYEQYF.

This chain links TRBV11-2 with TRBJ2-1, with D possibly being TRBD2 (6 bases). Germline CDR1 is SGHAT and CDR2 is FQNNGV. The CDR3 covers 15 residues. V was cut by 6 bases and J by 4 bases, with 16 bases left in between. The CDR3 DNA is TGTGCCAGCAGGGGGAGGCAGGGCCTGTACAATGAGCAGTTCTTC. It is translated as CASRGRQGLYNEQFF.

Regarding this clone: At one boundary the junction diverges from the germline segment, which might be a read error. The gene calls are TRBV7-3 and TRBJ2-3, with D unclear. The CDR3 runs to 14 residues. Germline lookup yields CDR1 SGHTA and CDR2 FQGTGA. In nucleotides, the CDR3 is TGTGCCAGCAGCTTAATTGGCAGCACAGATATGCAGTATTTT. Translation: CASSLIGSTDMQYF.

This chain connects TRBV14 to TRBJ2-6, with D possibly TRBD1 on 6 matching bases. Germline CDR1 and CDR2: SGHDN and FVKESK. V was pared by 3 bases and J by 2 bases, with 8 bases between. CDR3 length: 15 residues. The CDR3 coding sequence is TGTGCCAGCAGCCAGAGGGGGACTGGGGCCAACGTCCTGACTTTC. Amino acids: CASSQRGTGANVLTF.

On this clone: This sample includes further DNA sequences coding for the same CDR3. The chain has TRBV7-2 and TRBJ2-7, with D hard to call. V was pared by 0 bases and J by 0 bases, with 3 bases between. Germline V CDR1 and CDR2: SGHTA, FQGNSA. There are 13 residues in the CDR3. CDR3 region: CASSLARSYEQYF. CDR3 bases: TGTGCCAGCAGCTTAGCTCGCTCCTACGAGCAGTACTTC.

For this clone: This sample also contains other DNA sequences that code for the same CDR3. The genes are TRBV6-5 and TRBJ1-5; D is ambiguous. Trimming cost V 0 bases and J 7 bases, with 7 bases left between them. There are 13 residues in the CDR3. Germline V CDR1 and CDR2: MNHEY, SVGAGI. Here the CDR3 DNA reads TGTGCCAGCAGTTACTCTTCAGGACAGCCCCAGCATTTT. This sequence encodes CASSYSSGQPQHF.

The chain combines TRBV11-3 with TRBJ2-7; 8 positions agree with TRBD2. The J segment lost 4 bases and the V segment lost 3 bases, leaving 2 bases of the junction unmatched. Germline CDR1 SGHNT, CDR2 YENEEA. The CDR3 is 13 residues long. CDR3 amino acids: CASSLREEYEQYF. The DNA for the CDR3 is TGTGCCAGCAGCTTGCGGGAGGAATACGAGCAGTACTTC.

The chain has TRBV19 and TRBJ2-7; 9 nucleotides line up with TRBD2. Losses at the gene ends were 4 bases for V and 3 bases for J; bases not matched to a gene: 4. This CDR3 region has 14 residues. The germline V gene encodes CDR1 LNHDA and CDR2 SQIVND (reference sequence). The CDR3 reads CASSTSGRFYEQYF. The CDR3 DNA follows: TGTGCCAGTAGTACAAGCGGGAGGTTCTACGAGCAGTACTTC. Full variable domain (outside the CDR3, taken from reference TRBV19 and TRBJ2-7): DGGITQSPKYLFRKEGQNVTLSCEQNLNHDAMYWYRQDPGQGLRLIYYSQIVNDFQKGDIAEGYSVSREKKESFPLTVTSAQKNPTAFYLCASSTSGRFYEQYFGPGTRLTVT.

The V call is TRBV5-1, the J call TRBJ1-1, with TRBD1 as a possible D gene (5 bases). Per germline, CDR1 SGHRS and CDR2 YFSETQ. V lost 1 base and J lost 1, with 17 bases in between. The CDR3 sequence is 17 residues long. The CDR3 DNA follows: TGCGCCAGCAGCTTGTCGCGACGGGGCCCGGGGAACACTGAAGCTTTCTTT. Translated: CASSLSRRGPGNTEAFF. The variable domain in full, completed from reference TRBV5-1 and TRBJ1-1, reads KAGVTQTPRYLIKTRGQQVTLSCSPISGHRSVSWYQQTPGQGLQFLFEYFSETQRNKGNFPGRFSGRQFSNSRSEMNVSTLELGDSALYLCASSLSRRGPGNTEAFFGQGTRLTVV.

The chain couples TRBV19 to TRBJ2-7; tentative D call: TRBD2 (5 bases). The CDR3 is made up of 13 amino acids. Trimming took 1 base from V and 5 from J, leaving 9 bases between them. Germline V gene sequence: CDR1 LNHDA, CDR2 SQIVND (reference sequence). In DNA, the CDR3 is TGTGCCAGTAGTATAGCGGACTTTCACGAGCAGTACTTC. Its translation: CASSIADFHEQYF.

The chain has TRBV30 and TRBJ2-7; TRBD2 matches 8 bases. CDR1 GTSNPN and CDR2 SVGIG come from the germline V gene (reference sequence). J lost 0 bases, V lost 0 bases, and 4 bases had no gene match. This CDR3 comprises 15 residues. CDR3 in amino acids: CAWSVVAGSSYEQYF. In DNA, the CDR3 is TGTGCCTGGAGTGTTGTAGCGGGGAGCTCCTACGAGCAGTACTTC.

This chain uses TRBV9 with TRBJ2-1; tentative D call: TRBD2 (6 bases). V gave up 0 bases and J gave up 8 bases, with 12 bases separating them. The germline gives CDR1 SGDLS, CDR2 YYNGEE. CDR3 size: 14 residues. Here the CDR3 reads CASSVAVGGDEQFF. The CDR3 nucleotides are TGTGCCAGCAGCGTAGCAGTAGGAGGGGATGAGCAGTTCTTC.

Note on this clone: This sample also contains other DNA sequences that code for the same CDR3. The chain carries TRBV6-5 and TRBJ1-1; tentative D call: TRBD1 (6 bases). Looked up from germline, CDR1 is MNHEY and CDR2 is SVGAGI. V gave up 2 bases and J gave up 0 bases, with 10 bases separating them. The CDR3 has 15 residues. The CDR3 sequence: CASSYREGVNTEAFF. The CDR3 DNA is TGTGCCAGCAGTTACAGGGAGGGGGTGAACACTGAAGCTTTCTTT.

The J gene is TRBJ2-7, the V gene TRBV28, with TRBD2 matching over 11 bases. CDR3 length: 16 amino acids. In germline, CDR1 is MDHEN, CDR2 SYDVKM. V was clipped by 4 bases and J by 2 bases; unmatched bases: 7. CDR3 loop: CASSSTLAGGPYEQYF. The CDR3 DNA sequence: TGTGCCAGCAGTTCTACGCTAGCGGGAGGTCCCTACGAGCAGTACTTC. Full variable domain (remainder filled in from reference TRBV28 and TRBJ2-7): DVKVTQSSRYLVKRTGEKVFLECVQDMDHENMFWYRQDPGLGLRLIYFSYDVKMKEKGDIPEGYSVSREKKERFSLILESASTNQTSMYLCASSSTLAGGPYEQYFGPGTRLTVT.